These T cell receptor beta chains were read from a single sample in a study of graft-versus-host responses after intestinal transplantation. Their antigens are not known. Repertoires were generated with immunoSEQ multiplex PCR, while TCRdb's copy carries only in-frame clones and drops some. This table holds tens of thousands of clones, roughly 80% found once. The source material was unstimulated CD8+ T cells sorted from spleen or lymph node cells, sampled before intestinal transplant. The source is a human donor who received an intestinal transplant. The CDR3 runs from the conserved cysteine through the conserved F or W. The D gene is left open where the match is weak. Part of the rows lack a size; the others show once, few, many or a class for expanded clones.

clone size | CDR3 length | J gene | V gene | D gene | CDR3 protein | CDR3 DNA
NA | 16 | TRBJ2-1 | TRBV5-6 | TRBD1 | CASSYWTGNSYNEQFF | TGTGCCAGCAGCTATTGGACAGGGAATTCCTACAATGAGCAGTTCTTC
once | 15 | TRBJ1-5 | TRBV15 | TRBD1 | CATSRAGGSNQPQHF | TGTGCCACCAGCAGAGCAGGGGGCAGCAATCAGCCCCAGCATTTT
NA | 15 | TRBJ1-5 | TRBV28 | TRBD1 | CASSLRTGSNQPQHF | TGTGCCAGCAGTTTACGGACAGGGTCCAATCAGCCCCAGCATTTT
NA | 13 | TRBJ2-2 | TRBV29-1 | TRBD2 | CSGRDYDTGELFF | TGCAGCGGCCGGGACTACGACACCGGGGAGCTGTTTTTT
NA | 13 | TRBJ1-2 | TRBV6-5 | TRBD1 | CASSYDRGNGYTF | TGTGCCAGCAGTTACGACAGGGGAAATGGCTACACCTTC
NA | 9 | TRBJ1-1 | TRBV6-1 | NA | CASSSLAFF | TGTGCCAGCAGTTCCTTAGCTTTCTTT
NA | 13 | TRBJ2-7 | TRBV28 | NA | CASSWGTTYEQYF | TGTGCCAGCAGTTGGGGGACAACCTACGAGCAGTACTTC
NA | 15 | TRBJ2-6 | TRBV6-4 | NA | CASSEGGSGANVLTF | TGTGCCAGCAGTGAAGGGGGATCCGGGGCCAACGTCCTGACTTTC
NA | 14 | TRBJ2-7 | TRBV19 | NA | CASSMRGSGYEQYF | TGTGCCAGTAGTATGAGAGGTTCTGGCTACGAGCAGTACTTC
NA | 17 | TRBJ2-3 | TRBV7-9 | NA | CASSLLVGVSSTDTQYF | TGTGCCAGCAGCTTACTCGTGGGCGTTTCTAGCACAGATACGCAGTATTTT
NA | 14 | TRBJ2-7 | TRBV9 | NA | CASSVGPENHEQYF | TGTGCCAGCAGCGTAGGCCCAGAGAACCACGAGCAGTACTTC
NA | 17 | TRBJ2-2 | TRBV11-2 | NA | CASSLVPGSSNTGELFF | TGTGCCAGCAGCTTAGTTCCGGGGTCTTCGAACACCGGGGAGCTGTTTTTT
once | 15 | TRBJ1-2 | TRBV7-9 | TRBD1 | CASSLPGQGIYGYTF | TGTGCCAGCAGCTTACCGGGACAGGGGATATATGGCTACACCTTC
NA | 17 | TRBJ2-2 | TRBV9 | TRBD2 | CASSVDPAGGPSGELFF | TGTGCCAGCAGCGTAGATCCAGCGGGGGGGCCATCCGGGGAGCTGTTTTTT
NA | 18 | TRBJ2-2 | TRBV28 | TRBD1 | CASSYTYGQGIGTGELFF | TGTGCCAGCAGTTACACCTATGGACAGGGAATCGGCACCGGGGAGCTGTTTTTT
NA | 13 | TRBJ2-1 | TRBV27 | NA | CASTTLRGHEQFF | TGTGCCAGCACCACACTTCGGGGCCATGAGCAGTTCTTC
NA | 15 | TRBJ2-7 | TRBV9 | NA | CASSVDGTSTYEQYF | TGTGCCAGCAGCGTAGACGGGACCTCCACCTACGAGCAGTACTTC
NA | 15 | TRBJ1-3 | TRBV19 | NA | CASSIYGSSGNTIYF | TGTGCCAGTAGTATTTACGGTAGCTCTGGAAACACCATATATTTT
NA | 16 | TRBJ1-1 | TRBV10-1 | NA | CASSDKPSIMNTEAFF | TGCGCCAGCAGTGATAAGCCCAGCATTATGAACACTGAAGCTTTCTTT
NA | 15 | TRBJ2-7 | TRBV4-1 | NA | CASSQVDALTYEQYF | TGCGCCAGCAGCCAAGTGGACGCGCTCACCTACGAGCAGTACTTC
NA | 15 | TRBJ2-7 | TRBV21-1 | NA | CASSKDVAGQLKQYF | TGTGCCAGCAGCAAAGATGTAGCGGGACAGCTCAAGCAGTACTTC
NA | 15 | TRBJ1-2 | TRBV6-5 | NA | CASSYTSGTNYGYTF | TGTGCCAGCAGTTACACGTCCGGGACAAACTATGGCTACACCTTC
NA | 14 | TRBJ1-3 | TRBV2 | NA | CASSGTGTGNTIYF | TGTGCCAGCAGTGGAACAGGGACTGGAAACACCATATATTTT
once | 14 | TRBJ1-2 | TRBV6-1 | NA | CASSEDYFNYGYTF | TGTGCCAGCAGTGAAGACTACTTCAACTATGGCTACACCTTC
once | 15 | TRBJ1-4 | TRBV9 | NA | CASSVEGISNEKLFF | TGTGCCAGCAGCGTAGAAGGCATTTCTAATGAAAAACTGTTTTTT
once | 15 | TRBJ2-3 | TRBV5-6 | NA | CASSSRPWAPDTQYF | TGTGCCAGCAGTTCACGCCCTTGGGCTCCAGATACGCAGTATTTT
NA | 13 | TRBJ2-1 | TRBV28 | NA | CASRVTGRNEQFF | TGTGCCAGCAGGGTAACAGGGAGGAATGAGCAGTTCTTC
NA | 13 | TRBJ2-3 | TRBV19 | NA | CASKGGRTDTQYF | TGTGCCAGTAAGGGGGGCCGCACAGATACGCAGTATTTT
NA | 15 | TRBJ2-1 | TRBV27 | TRBD2 | CASSPGGGPGNEQFF | TGTGCCAGCAGTCCCGGGGGGGGTCCCGGGAATGAGCAGTTCTTC
NA | 14 | TRBJ2-1 | TRBV15 | NA | CATSRDPGINEQFF | TGTGCCACCAGCAGAGATCCAGGGATCAATGAGCAGTTCTTC
NA | 14 | TRBJ1-6 | TRBV19 | NA | CASKVGVSDSPLHF | TGTGCCAGTAAAGTAGGGGTGTCGGATTCACCCCTCCACTTT